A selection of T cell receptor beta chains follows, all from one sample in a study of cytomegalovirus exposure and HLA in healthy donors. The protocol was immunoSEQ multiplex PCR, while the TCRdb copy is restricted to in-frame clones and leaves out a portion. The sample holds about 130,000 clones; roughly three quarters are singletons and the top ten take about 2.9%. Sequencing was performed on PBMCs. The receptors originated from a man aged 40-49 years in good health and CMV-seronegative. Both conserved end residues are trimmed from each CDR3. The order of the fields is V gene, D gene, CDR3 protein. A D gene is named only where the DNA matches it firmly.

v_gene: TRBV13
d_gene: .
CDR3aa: ASSLGWRFGGELF

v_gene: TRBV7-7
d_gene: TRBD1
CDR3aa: ASSPGQPNEQF

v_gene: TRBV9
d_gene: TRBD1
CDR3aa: ASSAGTEQYEQY

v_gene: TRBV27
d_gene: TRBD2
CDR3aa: ASSSILGLAAGTDTQY

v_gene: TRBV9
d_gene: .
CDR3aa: ASSVLPPQLNTGELF

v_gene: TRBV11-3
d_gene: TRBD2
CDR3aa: ASSKRTSGANNEQF

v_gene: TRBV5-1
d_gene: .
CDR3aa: ASSLRVIADTQY

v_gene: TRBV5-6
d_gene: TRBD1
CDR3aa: ASIREGANYGYT

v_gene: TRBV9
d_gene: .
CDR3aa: ASSKDRFTDTQY

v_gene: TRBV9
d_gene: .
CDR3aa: ASGGRGNQPQH

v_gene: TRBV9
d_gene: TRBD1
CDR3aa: ASSGGQGGQPQH

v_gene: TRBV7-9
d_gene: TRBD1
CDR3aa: ASSSWTGWETQY

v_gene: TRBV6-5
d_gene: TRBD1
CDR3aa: ASSYSYGQGYEQY

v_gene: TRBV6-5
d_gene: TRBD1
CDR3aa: ASSYARDRGYEQY

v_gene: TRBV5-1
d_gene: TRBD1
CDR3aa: ASSLGDSGLGGYT

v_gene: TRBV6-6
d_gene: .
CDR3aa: ASSYSVGHSGNTIY

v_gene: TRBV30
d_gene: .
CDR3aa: AWSVGRGPADTQY

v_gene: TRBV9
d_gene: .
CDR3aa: ASSIPTGRDT

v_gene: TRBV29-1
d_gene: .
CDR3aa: SVAGGIRGQPQH

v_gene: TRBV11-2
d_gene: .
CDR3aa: ASSLDLVTQY

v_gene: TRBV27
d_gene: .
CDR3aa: ASSSPHLEGETQY

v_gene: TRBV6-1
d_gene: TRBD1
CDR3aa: ASRGDRAGPEQY

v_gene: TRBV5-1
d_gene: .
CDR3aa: ASSLSSRDTEAF

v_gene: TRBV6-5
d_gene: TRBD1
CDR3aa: ASSYDRGTEAF

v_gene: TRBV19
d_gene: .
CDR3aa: ASISTGGSNQPQH

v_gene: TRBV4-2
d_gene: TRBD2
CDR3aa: ASSQVLGLAGTNTGELF

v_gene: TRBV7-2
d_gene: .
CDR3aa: ASSFTSHGNQPQH

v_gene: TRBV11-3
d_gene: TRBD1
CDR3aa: ASSPRTGGSYEQY

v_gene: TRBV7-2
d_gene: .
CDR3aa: ASSFMSGNTGELF

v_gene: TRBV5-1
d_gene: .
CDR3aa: ASSLAESGVAEAF

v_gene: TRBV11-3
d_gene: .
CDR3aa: ASSFGGVRDTGELF

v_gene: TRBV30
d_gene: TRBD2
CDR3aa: AWSKRGNTYEQY

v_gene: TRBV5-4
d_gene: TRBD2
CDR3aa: ASSGGGPKVAPEY

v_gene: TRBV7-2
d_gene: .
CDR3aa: ASSPRSSGQWGTQY

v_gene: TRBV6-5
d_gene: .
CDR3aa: ASSYSRDNSPLH

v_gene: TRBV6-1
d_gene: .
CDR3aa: ASSEWLTRTTNTDTQY

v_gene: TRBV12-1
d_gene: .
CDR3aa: ASSFKQTIYGYT

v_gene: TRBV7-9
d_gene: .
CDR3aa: ASSLDSTGELF

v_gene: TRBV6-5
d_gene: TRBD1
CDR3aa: ASSGRGPYGYT

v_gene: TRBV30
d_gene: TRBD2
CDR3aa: AWSPPTSGDTDTQY

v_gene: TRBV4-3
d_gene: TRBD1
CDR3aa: ASSQVASTGEQPQH

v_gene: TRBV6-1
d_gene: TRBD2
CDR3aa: ATRPGLARTGELF

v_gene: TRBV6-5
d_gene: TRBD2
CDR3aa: ASRPERRGVYEQY

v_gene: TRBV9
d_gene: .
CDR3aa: ASSPTPYTGELF